This T cell receptor beta chain was profiled in a study of response to subunit inactivated influenza vaccine. A remark on this clonotype: Its antigen is undetermined. Relative to the germline gene, one junction end is altered; a read error may explain this.

CDR1 SGHTA and CDR2 FQGTGA come from the germline V gene. This CDR3 has 15 amino acids. TCRdb re-called the RT-PCR reads with MiXCR, one entry per CDR3 protein. The profile shows 530,000 or so distinct CDR3 sequences, around 15% of them singletons. Whole-study results and caveats: The study's authors posited that every seasonal influenza vaccination enlists few new T cells.

This receptor was identified in a man over 45 who received an inactivated influenza vaccine. The input for sequencing was PBMCs from blood, taken roughly 12 days after vaccination. The chain links TRBV7-3 to TRBJ2-1; the match to TRBD2 covers 10 bases. In DNA form, the CDR3 reads TGTGCCAGCAGCCACGGCTCTAGCGGGAGCAATGAGCAGCTCTTC. This encodes CASSHGSSGSNEQLF. Combining the CDR3 with reference TRBV7-3 and TRBJ2-1 gives the whole variable domain GAGVSQTPSNKVTEKGKYVELRCDPISGHTALYWYRQSLGQGPEFLIYFQGTGAADDSGLPNDRFFAVRPEGSVSTLKIQRTERGDSAVYLCASSHGSSGSNEQLFGPGTRLTVL.